This T cell receptor (beta chain) was observed in a study of vaccination and CD4 T cells after COVID-19. Across the whole study: Four females and six males made up the convalescents, with two Hispanic. Median time from COVID diagnosis to post-COVID sampling was 101 days (35 to 161).

Note on this clonotype: Antigen specificity is unknown.

Treatment in this sample: approximately 9-day PBMC culture with coronavirus spike peptide pools or control peptides (ViraFEST assay). ViraFEST grew antigen-specific T cells using peptide pools, then sequenced TCRs. Cultured CD4+ T cell DNA was sequenced using the Oncomine TCR Beta short-read assay. TCRdb itself ran the PCR reads through MiXCR, one entry per CDR3 protein. The sample has 15,000 to 18,000 distinct CDR3 sequences; around half are singletons. V was pared by 5 bases and J by 5 bases, with 12 bases of the junction left unmatched. CDR3 length: 15 residues. Per the germline V gene, CDR1 is SGHTA and CDR2 is FQGTGA.

The sequence was collected from a human donor who had recovered from COVID-19. V and J are TRBV7-3 and TRBJ2-7; 7 bases fit TRBD1. This material consisted of CD4+ T cells from blood, cultured in vitro, taken before SARS-CoV-2 vaccination. CDR3 amino acids: CASSRSGQLVDEQYF. DNA for the CDR3: TGTGCCAGCAGCCGCTCGGGACAGCTGGTCGACGAGCAGTACTTC.